One and the same sample provided the 27 T cell receptor beta chains below, sequenced in a study of low-dose radiotherapy and immunotherapy resistance in tumors. The time point: after trial treatment. This sample's treatment: LDRT plus nivolumab, ipilimumab, low-dose cyclophosphamide and aspirin (RACIN trial). Covering alpha and beta chains, TRAV- and TRBV-specific primers were used for the first-strand cDNA. TCRs were amplified for about 18 PCR cycles with a constant-region primer and V-primer adapter. TCRdb recomputed calls from the reads with MiXCR, one row per CDR3 protein. The data show 80,000 or so distinct CDR3 sequences, with about 17% seen just once and approximately 1.5% held by the top ten. The source material was PBMCs, sampled after low-dose radiotherapy plus immunotherapy. These receptor sequences come from a male donor with prostate cancer.

This clonotype was observed many times. This chain uses TRBV4-3 with TRBJ1-5; TRBD1 is a possible D gene (5 bases). The CDR3 contains 15 residues. Germline V gene sequence: CDR1 LGHNA, CDR2 YSLEER. Between the trimmed V and J ends, which lost 6 bases and 0 bases, there was a span of 12 bases. The CDR3 region has the DNA TGCGCCAGCAGGCCGACAGTAAATAGCAATCAGCCCCAGCATTTT. It is translated as CASRPTVNSNQPQHF.

This clonotype was counted many times. The V and J genes are TRBV20-1 and TRBJ1-3; perhaps TRBD1 as D (5 bases). V dropped 3 bases and J dropped 0 bases, with 18 bases sitting between them. The germline V gene encodes CDR1 DFQATT and CDR2 SNEGSKA (reference sequence). The CDR3 has 17 residues. The CDR3 region is CSASGQGSPLSGNTIYF. The CDR3 DNA is TGCAGTGCTAGTGGTCAGGGTAGTCCCCTCTCTGGAAACACCATATATTTT.

The chain uses TRBV29-1 and TRBJ1-1, with no clear D. The CDR3 has 13 residues. The germline CDR1 and CDR2 sequences are SQVTM and ANQGSEA. V dropped 3 bases and J dropped 0 bases, with 8 bases sitting between them. In DNA form, the CDR3 reads TGCAGCGTTGAGGCACGGTTGAACACTGAAGCTTTCTTT. Residues: CSVEARLNTEAFF.

This clonotype has ten or more counts. The chain has TRBV6-2 or TRBV6-3 and TRBJ2-7; D may correspond to TRBD1 or TRBD2 (5 bases each). V was trimmed by 2 bases and J by 4 bases, leaving 12 bases between them. The CDR3 runs 14 residues. CDR1 and CDR2 from the germline V gene are MNHEY and SVGEGT. The CDR3 DNA follows: TGTGCCAGCAGTTACGGGACGACCGAGTACGAGCAGTACTTC. This sequence encodes CASSYGTTEYEQYF.

This clonotype was detected many times. The chain uses TRBV6-4 and TRBJ1-5; 7 bases are a match to TRBD1. CDR3 length: 17 amino acids. The trim removed 4 bases at V and 0 bases at J, leaving 9 bases unmatched. In germline, CDR1 is MRHNA, CDR2 SNTAGT. The CDR3 spells CASSVGRGGNSNQPQHF. As DNA, the CDR3 is TGTGCCAGCAGTGTCGGCAGGGGGGGAAATAGCAATCAGCCCCAGCATTTT.

Ten or more counts support this clonotype. This chain uses TRBV20-1 with TRBJ2-3, with 7 bases that match TRBD2. After removal of 6 bases from V and 6 bases from J, the junction contained 15 bases not matched to a gene. Germline lookup yields CDR1 DFQATT and CDR2 SNEGSKA (reference sequence). This CDR3 contains 15 residues. For the CDR3, the DNA is TGCAGTGCGAGCGAACTAGCGTCGGCGCGCGATACGCAGTATTTT. Translation: CSASELASARDTQYF.

At least ten counts were recorded for this clonotype. The chain combines TRBV7-2 with TRBJ2-3; D is unresolved. The CDR3 runs to 15 residues. Trimming left V 1 base short and J 0 bases short, with 8 bases between. Germline loops: CDR1 SGHTA, CDR2 FQGNSA. CDR3 region: CASSLDPGSTDTQYF. The CDR3, as DNA: TGTGCCAGCAGCTTAGACCCGGGTAGCACAGATACGCAGTATTTT.

The chain links TRBV9 to TRBJ2-3; possible D gene TRBD2, 5 bases. Germline CDR1 is SGDLS and CDR2 is YYNGEE. This CDR3 is 14 amino acids long. V gave up 3 bases and J gave up 4 bases, with 12 bases separating them. The CDR3 loop reads CASSATRSADTQYF. The CDR3, as DNA: TGTGCCAGCAGCGCCACTAGGTCCGCAGATACGCAGTATTTT. The full variable domain, in which reference TRBV9 and TRBJ2-3 provide the parts outside the CDR3, is DSGVTQTPKHLITATGQRVTLRCSPRSGDLSVYWYQQSLDQGLQFLIQYYNGEERAKGNILERFSAQQFPDLHSELNLSSLELGDSALYFCASSATRSADTQYFGPGTRLTVL.

The chain couples TRBV19 to TRBJ2-2; 8 bases agree with TRBD2. The germline gives CDR1 LNHDA, CDR2 SQIVND (reference sequence). This CDR3 has 16 residues. V shed 6 bases, J shed 2 bases, and the junction held 8 bases outside the gene matches. CDR3 DNA: TGTGCCAGTAGGAGCGGGAGCCAGATTAACACCGGGGAGCTGTTTTTT. As protein: CASRSGSQINTGELFF.

The genes are TRBV30 and TRBJ2-4; TRBD2 matches 7 bases. Germline values: CDR1 GTSNPN, CDR2 SVGIG (reference sequence). The ends lost 4 bases at V and 2 bases at J; junction bases unmatched: 8. The CDR3 is 15 amino acids. CDR3 in amino acids: CAWTGLAETKNIQYF. The CDR3 DNA follows: TGTGCCTGGACCGGGCTAGCGGAAACCAAAAACATTCAGTACTTC.

This clonotype showed up many times. This chain joins TRBV5-1 and TRBJ2-5; no reliable D call. The V gene's germline CDR1 is SGHRS and CDR2 YFSETQ. The CDR3 runs 13 residues. V was shortened by 1 base and J by 6 bases, with 10 bases between the two germline ends. In DNA form, the CDR3 reads TGCGCCAGCAGCTTGAGCCCTGGAAAGACCCAGTACTTC. It yields the protein CASSLSPGKTQYF.

Notes on this clonotype: The junction departs from the called germline gene at one end, perhaps through a read error. The J gene is TRBJ1-4, the V gene TRBV4-2; 7 bases align to TRBD1. Germline lookup yields CDR1 LGHNA and CDR2 YNFKEQ. The CDR3 is 14 amino acids. The CDR3 protein is CASCQSTGQEKLFF. The CDR3 DNA is TGTGCCAGCTGCCAAAGTACGGGACAGGAAAAACTGTTTTTT.

This clonotype was counted ten times or more. The genes are TRBV12-5 and TRBJ1-1; 9 positions match TRBD1. CDR1 and CDR2 from the germline V gene are LGHNT and FRNRAP. The CDR3 has 14 amino acids. Germline trimming cut 7 bases from V and 4 bases from J; bases unmatched to any gene: 7. Here the CDR3 reads CASAQTGGVTEAFF. The CDR3 DNA reads as TGTGCTAGTGCTCAAACAGGGGGCGTCACTGAAGCTTTCTTT.

This clonotype has a count of ten or more. The rearrangement uses TRBV4-3 and TRBJ2-3, with D perhaps TRBD2 (6 bases). The CDR3 consists of 15 residues. Looked up from germline, CDR1 is LGHNA and CDR2 is YSLEER. V was shortened by 4 bases and J by 6 bases, with 17 bases between the two germline ends. CDR3 bases: TGCGCCAGCAGCCCCGCAAGGGGACTTAGCGATACGCAGTATTTT. As protein: CASSPARGLSDTQYF.

V is TRBV6-5 and J is TRBJ2-7, with TRBD2 as a possible D gene (5 bases). Trimming left V 7 bases short and J 2 bases short, with 9 bases between. This CDR3 has 12 residues. Germline lookup yields CDR1 MNHEY and CDR2 SVGAGI. The DNA of the CDR3 is TGTGCCAGCACCGGGGTCGCCTACGAGCAGTACTTC. Its translation is CASTGVAYEQYF.

This clonotype was seen repeatedly, ten times or more. The CDR3 DNA reads TGTGCCAGCAGGGCGGGACAGAGATATGGCTACACCTTC. Translation: CASRAGQRYGYTF. The rearrangement joins TRBV5-6 to TRBJ1-2; 7 bases are shared with TRBD1. CDR3 length equals 13 residues. Germline V gene sequence: CDR1 SGHDT, CDR2 YYEEEE. V was pared by 5 bases and J by 5 bases, with 6 bases of the junction left unmatched.

There are many counts of this clonotype. The gene calls are TRBV27 and TRBJ1-5; the D is unclear. From germline, CDR1 is MNHEY and CDR2 SMNVEV (reference sequence). Deletions cut 8 bases from V and 0 bases from J, with 14 bases between. There are 15 residues in the CDR3. CDR3 coding DNA: TGTGCCAGCTCGGCGGAGGGATATAGCAATCAGCCCCAGCATTTT. Its protein product is CASSAEGYSNQPQHF.

V gene TRBV28 combines with J gene TRBJ1-1, with D unclear. CDR1 is MDHEN and CDR2 is SYDVKM in the germline V gene. This CDR3 contains 16 residues. Deletions cut 3 bases from V and 1 base from J, with 15 bases between. This CDR3 is CASSLARSGTNTEAFF. The CDR3 nucleotides are TGTGCCAGCAGTTTGGCTCGGTCCGGAACGAACACTGAAGCTTTCTTT.

The chain links TRBV15 to TRBJ2-1, with TRBD2 matching over 8 bases. Germline V gives CDR1 LNHNV, CDR2 YYDKDF (reference sequence). V shed 8 bases, J shed 0 bases, and the junction held 3 bases outside the gene matches. The CDR3 has 14 amino acids. For the CDR3, the DNA is TGTGCCACCTCCAGCGGGAGCTCCTACAATGAGCAGTTCTTC. Translated: CATSSGSSYNEQFF.

This clonotype appeared many times. The chain links TRBV6-6 to TRBJ2-7; TRBD1 agrees at 7 bases. This CDR3 contains 13 residues. Germline CDR1 is MNHNY and CDR2 is SVGAGI (reference sequence). J gave up 1 base and V 6 bases, and 3 bases lay outside the gene matches. CDR3 nucleotide sequence: TGTGCCAGCAGGACACAGGGGTCCTACGAGCAGTACTTC. The encoded protein is CASRTQGSYEQYF.

The sample holds many counts of this clonotype. The chain has TRBV27 and TRBJ2-1, with a possible D match to TRBD1 (5 bases). The V gene lost 8 bases and the J gene lost 4 bases, with 9 bases spanning the gap. Germline CDR1 and CDR2: MNHEY and SMNVEV (reference sequence). The CDR3 is 12 residues long. CDR3 nucleotide sequence: TGTGCCAGCGGTGACAGTTACAATGAGCAGTTCTTC. Translated: CASGDSYNEQFF.

This clonotype occurred many times. The CDR3, as DNA: TGTGCCAGTACGCTCGGGCTAGGGCGGAGCAATGAGCAGTTCTTC. This codes for CASTLGLGRSNEQFF. The gene calls are TRBV19 and TRBJ2-1; the D is unclear. The germline gives CDR1 LNHDA, CDR2 SQIVND (reference sequence). CDR3 length: 15 residues. Trimming pared 7 bases from V and 6 bases from J, leaving 19 bases between.

The chain uses TRBV6-2 or TRBV6-3 and TRBJ2-1; unclear D gene. The CDR3 has 15 residues. V was cut by 6 bases and J by 8 bases, with 20 bases left in between. Germline V gene lookup returns CDR1 MNHEY and CDR2 SVGEGT. CDR3 sequence: CASSPLPPAKDEQFF. In DNA form, the CDR3 reads TGTGCCAGCAGCCCTCTTCCCCCCGCGAAGGATGAGCAGTTCTTC.

This clonotype was observed at least ten times. This sequence joins TRBV29-1 and TRBJ2-5, with a weak D call TRBD1 (7 bases). CDR3 length: 13 residues. Trimming removed 1 base from V and 5 bases from J, with 11 bases in between. CDR1 is SQVTM, CDR2 ANQGSEA, per germline. The CDR3 nucleotides read TGCAGCGTTGAAGGCAGGGGGGAGGAGACCCAGTACTTC. This encodes CSVEGRGEETQYF.

This clonotype was counted at least ten times. J is TRBJ2-3 and V is TRBV28; TRBD2 matches 7 bases. The germline V gene encodes CDR1 MDHEN and CDR2 SYDVKM. The CDR3 is 11 amino acids. The trim removed 2 bases at V and 12 bases at J, leaving 2 bases unmatched. The CDR3 nucleotides read TGTGCCAGCAGTTTAGGGGGGGGACAGTATTTT. Translated, it gives CASSLGGGQYF.

This clonotype was seen at least ten times. This sequence joins TRBV5-1 and TRBJ2-7, with D unresolved. This CDR3 comprises 17 residues. Per germline, CDR1 SGHRS and CDR2 YFSETQ. The V end lost 4 bases, the J end lost 0 bases, and 20 bases lay between the germline ends. The CDR3 coding sequence is TGCGCCAGCAGCGCAAACCCCACGACACAAGTCTCCTACGAGCAGTACTTC. Amino acids: CASSANPTTQVSYEQYF.

This clonotype was counted at least ten times. This chain links TRBV28 with TRBJ1-5; D not certain. CDR1 MDHEN and CDR2 SYDVKM come from the germline V gene. This CDR3 has 14 residues. Trimming stripped 3 bases from V and 3 bases from J, with 9 bases between. CDR3 region: CASSFPQLNQPQHF. The CDR3 DNA follows: TGTGCCAGCAGTTTCCCACAGCTCAATCAGCCCCAGCATTTT.